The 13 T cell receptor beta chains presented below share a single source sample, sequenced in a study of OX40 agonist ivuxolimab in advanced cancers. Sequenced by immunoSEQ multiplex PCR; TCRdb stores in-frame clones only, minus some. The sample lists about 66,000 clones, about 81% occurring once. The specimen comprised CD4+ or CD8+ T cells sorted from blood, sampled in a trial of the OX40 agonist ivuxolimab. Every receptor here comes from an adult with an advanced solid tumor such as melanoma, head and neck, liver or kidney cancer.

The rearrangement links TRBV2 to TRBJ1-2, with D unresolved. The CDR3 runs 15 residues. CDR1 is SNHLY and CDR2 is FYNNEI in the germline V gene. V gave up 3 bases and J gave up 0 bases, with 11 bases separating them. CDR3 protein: CASSDGGVSNYGYTF. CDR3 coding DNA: TGTGCCAGCAGTGATGGCGGCGTTTCTAACTATGGCTACACCTTC.

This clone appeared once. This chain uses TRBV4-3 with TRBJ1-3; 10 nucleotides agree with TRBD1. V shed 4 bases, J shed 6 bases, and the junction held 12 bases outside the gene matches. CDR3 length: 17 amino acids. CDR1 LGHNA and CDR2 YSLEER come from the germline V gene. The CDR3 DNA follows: TGCGCCAGCAGCCGAGCTGTCGGGACAGGGGACACAAACACCATATATTTT. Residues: CASSRAVGTGDTNTIYF.

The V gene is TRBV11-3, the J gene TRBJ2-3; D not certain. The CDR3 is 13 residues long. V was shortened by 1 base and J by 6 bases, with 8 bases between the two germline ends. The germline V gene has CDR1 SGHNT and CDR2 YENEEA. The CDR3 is CASSLGASDTQYF. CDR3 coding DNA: TGTGCCAGCAGCTTAGGTGCATCCGATACGCAGTATTTT.

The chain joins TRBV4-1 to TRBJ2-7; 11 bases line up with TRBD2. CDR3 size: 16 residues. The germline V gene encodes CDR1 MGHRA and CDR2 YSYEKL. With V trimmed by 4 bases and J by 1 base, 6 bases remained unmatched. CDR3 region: CASSLFGTSGSYEQYF. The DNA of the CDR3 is TGCGCCAGCAGCCTCTTCGGGACTAGCGGTTCCTACGAGCAGTACTTC.

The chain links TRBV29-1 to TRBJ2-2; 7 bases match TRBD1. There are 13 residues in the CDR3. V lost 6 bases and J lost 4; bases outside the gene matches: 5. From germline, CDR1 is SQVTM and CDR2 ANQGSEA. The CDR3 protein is CSVAGTATGELFF. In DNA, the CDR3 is TGCAGCGTGGCCGGGACAGCCACCGGGGAGCTGTTTTTT.

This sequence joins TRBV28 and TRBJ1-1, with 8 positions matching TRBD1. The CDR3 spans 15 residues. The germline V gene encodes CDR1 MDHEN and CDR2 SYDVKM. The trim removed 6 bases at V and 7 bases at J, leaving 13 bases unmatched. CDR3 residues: CASSLGDRGWGEAFF. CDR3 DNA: TGTGCCAGCAGCCTCGGAGACAGGGGATGGGGTGAAGCTTTCTTT.

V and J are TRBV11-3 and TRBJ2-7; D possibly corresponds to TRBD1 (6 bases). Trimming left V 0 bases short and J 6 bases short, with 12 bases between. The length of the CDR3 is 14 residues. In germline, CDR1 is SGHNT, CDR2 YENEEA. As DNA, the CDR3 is TGTGCCAGCAGCTTAGAGGTAACAGGGATCGAGCAGTACTTC. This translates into CASSLEVTGIEQYF.

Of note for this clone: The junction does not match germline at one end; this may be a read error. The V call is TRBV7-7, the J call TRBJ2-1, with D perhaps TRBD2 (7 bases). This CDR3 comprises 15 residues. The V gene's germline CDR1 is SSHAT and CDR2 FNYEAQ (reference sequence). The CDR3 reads CASSFGTGRGNEQFF. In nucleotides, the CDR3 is TGTGCTAGCAGCTTTGGCACAGGGAGGGGTAATGAGCAGTTCTTC. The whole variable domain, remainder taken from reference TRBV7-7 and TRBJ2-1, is GAGVSQSPRYKVTKRGQDVTLRCDPISSHATLYWYQQALGQGPEFLTYFNYEAQPDKSGLPSDRFSAERPEGSISTLTIQRTEQRDSAMYRCASSFGTGRGNEQFFGPGTRLTVL.

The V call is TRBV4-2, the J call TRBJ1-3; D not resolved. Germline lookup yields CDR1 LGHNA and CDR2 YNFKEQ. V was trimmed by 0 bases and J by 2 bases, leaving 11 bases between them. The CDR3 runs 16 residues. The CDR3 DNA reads TGTGCCAGCAGCCAAGATTGGTCGGGAACTGGAAACACCATATATTTT. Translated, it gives CASSQDWSGTGNTIYF.

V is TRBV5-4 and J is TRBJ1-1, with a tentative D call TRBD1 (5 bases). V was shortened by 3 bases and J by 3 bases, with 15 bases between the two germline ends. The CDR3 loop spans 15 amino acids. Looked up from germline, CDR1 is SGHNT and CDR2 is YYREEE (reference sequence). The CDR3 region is CASSSRTVGDTEAFF. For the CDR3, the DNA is TGTGCCAGCAGCTCCCGGACGGTGGGGGACACTGAAGCTTTCTTT.

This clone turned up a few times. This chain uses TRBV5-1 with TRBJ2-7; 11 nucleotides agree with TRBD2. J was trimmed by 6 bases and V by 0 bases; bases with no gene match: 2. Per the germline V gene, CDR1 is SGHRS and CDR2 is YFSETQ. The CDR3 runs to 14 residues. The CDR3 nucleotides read TGCGCCAGCAGCTTGGATAGCGGGGGGGGCGAGCAGTACTTC. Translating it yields CASSLDSGGGEQYF.

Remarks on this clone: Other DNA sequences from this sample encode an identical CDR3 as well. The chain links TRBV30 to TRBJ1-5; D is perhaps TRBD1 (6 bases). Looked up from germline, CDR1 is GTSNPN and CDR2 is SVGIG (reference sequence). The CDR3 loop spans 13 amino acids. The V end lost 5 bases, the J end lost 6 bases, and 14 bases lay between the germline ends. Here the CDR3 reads CAWGRGWGQPQHF. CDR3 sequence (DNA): TGTGCCTGGGGTAGGGGGTGGGGTCAGCCCCAGCATTTT. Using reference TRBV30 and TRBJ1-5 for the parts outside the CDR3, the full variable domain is SQTIHQWPATLVQPVGSPLSLECTVEGTSNPNLYWYRQAAGRGLQLLFYSVGIGQISSEVPQNLSASRPQDRQFILSSKKLLLSDSGFYLCAWGRGWGQPQHFGDGTRLSIL.

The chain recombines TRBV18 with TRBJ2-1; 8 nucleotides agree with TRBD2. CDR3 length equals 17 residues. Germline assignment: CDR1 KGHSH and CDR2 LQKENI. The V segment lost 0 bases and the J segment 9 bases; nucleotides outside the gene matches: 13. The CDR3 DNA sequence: TGTGCCAGCTCACCACCTAGTTTCGGGACTAGTGGCGGTGAGCAGTTCTTC. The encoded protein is CASSPPSFGTSGGEQFF.